The clone carrying this TCR beta chain was detected many times. Its antigen is not known. The sample belongs to a study of early T cells in non-severe SARS-CoV-2 infection. The wider study: With bulk RNA from unsorted whole blood as input, sequencing yielded unpaired chains. General study results and limits: Clonotype matching in VDJdb favored anti-spike CD8 responses and did not capture private and CD4 specificities.

Separate cDNA molecules each had unique molecular identifiers attached to them. TCRdb ran MiXCR on the 5' RACE reads and lists one entry per CDR3 protein. The sample has 45,000 to 75,000 distinct CDR3 sequences, 8.5% to 10% seen once. The CDR3 totals 14 residues. V lost 5 bases to trimming and J lost 4 bases, with 11 bases between them. Germline V CDR1 and CDR2: SEHNR, FQNEAQ (reference sequence). The clonotype was recovered from an adult who was a healthcare worker with PCR-confirmed SARS-CoV-2 infection or an uninfected control (not recorded which). V usage is TRBV7-9 and J usage is TRBJ1-4; D gene uncertain. Material: whole blood. This CDR3 reads CASSAMSNNEKLFF. CDR3 sequence (DNA): TGTGCCAGCAGCGCCATGTCTAATAATGAAAAACTGTTTTTT.